The 32 T cell receptor beta chains below come from one sample, sequenced in a study of tumor-infiltrating lymphocytes in localized non-small cell lung cancer. Data came from immunoSEQ multiplex PCR; TCRdb stores just in-frame clones and leaves some out. Of roughly 30,000 clones listed, 75% to 90% were seen once; the top ten hold about 2%. The sequenced sample consisted of lung tumor tissue. These receptor sequences come from a human donor with non-small cell lung cancer.

The V call is TRBV2, the J call TRBJ2-5; D is undetermined. The CDR3 spans 11 residues. V shed 6 bases and J shed 3 bases, with 5 bases lying between them. CDR1 is SNHLY and CDR2 is FYNNEI in the germline V gene. The DNA for the CDR3 is TGTGCCAGCAGCGCTAAAGAGACCCAGTACTTC. It yields the protein CASSAKETQYF.

This clone appeared a single time. This rearrangement joins TRBV19 to TRBJ1-5; tentatively, D is TRBD1 (5 bases). The germline CDR1 and CDR2 sequences are LNHDA and SQIVND (reference sequence). The CDR3 is made up of 15 amino acids. Trimming left V 1 base short and J 6 bases short, with 13 bases between. CDR3 protein: CASSIADIGSQPQHF. The CDR3, as DNA: TGTGCCAGTAGTATAGCGGACATAGGGAGTCAGCCCCAGCATTTT.

This sequence joins TRBV2 and TRBJ1-1, with D possibly TRBD1 on 6 matching bases. The CDR3 totals 14 residues. Per the germline V gene, CDR1 is SNHLY and CDR2 is FYNNEI. V was clipped by 5 bases and J by 1 base, with 11 bases between them. The CDR3 sequence is CASSTMTGNTEAFF. The CDR3, as DNA: TGTGCCAGCAGTACTATGACAGGGAACACTGAAGCTTTCTTT.

The J gene is TRBJ1-2, the V gene TRBV6-6; TRBD1 is a possible D gene (5 bases). CDR3 length equals 13 residues. CDR1 MNHNY and CDR2 SVGAGI come from the germline V gene (reference sequence). Trimming stripped 5 bases from V and 6 bases from J, with 13 bases between. The CDR3 sequence is CASSPPKGDGYTF. CDR3 bases: TGTGCCAGCAGTCCTCCAAAAGGGGATGGCTACACCTTC.

The rearrangement joins TRBV7-9 to TRBJ1-6, with a weak D call TRBD1 (5 bases). Germline V gene sequence: CDR1 SEHNR, CDR2 FQNEAQ (reference sequence). The V gene lost 2 bases and the J gene lost 9 bases, with 11 bases spanning the gap. This CDR3 spans 14 amino acids. The DNA for the CDR3 is TGTGCCAGCAGCTTACAGGGAAGGGGTTCACCCCTCCACTTT. Its translation: CASSLQGRGSPLHF.

The chain couples TRBV10-1 to TRBJ2-5; D is ambiguous. V lost 2 bases to trimming and J lost 3 bases, with 1 base between them. CDR3 length equals 11 residues. The germline V gene encodes CDR1 WNHNN and CDR2 SYGVQD (reference sequence). CDR3 amino acids: CASSEKETQYF. Here the CDR3 DNA reads TGCGCCAGCAGTGAGAAAGAGACCCAGTACTTC.

V gene TRBV30 combines with J gene TRBJ2-1; 8 bases line up with TRBD2. Germline values: CDR1 GTSNPN, CDR2 SVGIG (reference sequence). The trim removed 6 bases at V and 1 base at J, leaving 5 bases unmatched. The CDR3 extends over 14 amino acids. The CDR3 loop reads CACKREGSYNEQFF. CDR3 in DNA: TGTGCCTGCAAACGGGAGGGATCCTACAATGAGCAGTTCTTC.

This chain links TRBV15 with TRBJ1-2; tentative D call: TRBD1 (5 bases). This CDR3 has 14 amino acids. The V end lost 3 bases, the J end lost 2 bases, and 10 bases lay between the germline ends. Germline V gene lookup returns CDR1 LNHNV and CDR2 YYDKDF (reference sequence). The chain's CDR3 is CATSSGRENYGYTF. In DNA form, the CDR3 reads TGTGCCACCAGCAGTGGCAGGGAAAACTATGGCTACACCTTC.

The chain combines TRBV30 with TRBJ1-4; D gene unclear. The CDR3 runs to 12 residues. Germline assignment: CDR1 GTSNPN and CDR2 SVGIG (reference sequence). Deletions cut 2 bases from V and 9 bases from J, with 10 bases between. The CDR3 is CAWSPLTKKLFF. DNA of the CDR3: TGTGCCTGGAGTCCTCTGACGAAAAAACTGTTTTTT.

The rearrangement links TRBV2 to TRBJ1-1; the D gene is possibly TRBD1 (6 bases). The V and J ends lost 6 bases and 0 bases respectively, with 11 bases between them. The CDR3 sequence is 14 residues long. Looked up from germline, CDR1 is SNHLY and CDR2 is FYNNEI. The CDR3 sequence: CASSFGQMNTEAFF. CDR3 coding DNA: TGTGCCAGCAGCTTTGGACAGATGAACACTGAAGCTTTCTTT.

The gene calls are TRBV30 and TRBJ2-7, with D possibly TRBD2 on 6 matching bases. Germline lookup yields CDR1 GTSNPN and CDR2 SVGIG (reference sequence). The CDR3 contains 12 residues. The ends were cut back, 2 bases at V and 5 bases at J, with 10 bases in the middle. The CDR3 reads CAWSRLAHEQYF. CDR3 coding DNA: TGTGCCTGGAGTAGGCTAGCGCACGAGCAGTACTTC.

This chain joins TRBV30 and TRBJ2-2, with 8 bases lining up with TRBD1. The germline CDR1 and CDR2 sequences are GTSNPN and SVGIG (reference sequence). CDR3 length: 13 residues. The V segment lost 2 bases and the J segment 5 bases; nucleotides outside the gene matches: 1. CDR3 nucleotides: TGTGCCTGGAGTAGGACAGGGACCGGGGAGCTGTTTTTT. Encoded protein: CAWSRTGTGELFF.

The CDR3, as DNA: TGTGCCAGCAGCTTGGGCAGGGGGTTGGCCTACGAGCAGTACTTC. This translates into CASSLGRGLAYEQYF. The chain joins TRBV7-9 to TRBJ2-7; TRBD1 matches at 7 bases. Trimming took 3 bases from V and 2 from J; bases not matched to a gene: 7. The CDR3 totals 15 residues. Germline V CDR1 and CDR2: SEHNR, FQNEAQ (reference sequence).

The CDR3 coding sequence is TGTGCCACCTGGACAGGGGCGGGTGGCAATCAGCCCCAGCATTTT. Amino acid sequence: CATWTGAGGNQPQHF. The rearrangement uses TRBV19 and TRBJ1-5; 9 nucleotides match TRBD1. The J segment lost 2 bases and the V segment lost 10 bases, leaving 9 bases of the junction unmatched. There are 15 residues in the CDR3. Germline V CDR1 and CDR2: LNHDA, SQIVND (reference sequence).

The CDR3 coding sequence is TGTGCCAGCAGCCCCCGCAGGGGAGAGACCCAGTACTTC. Its protein product is CASSPRRGETQYF. This chain connects TRBV11-2 to TRBJ2-5; D may be TRBD1 (6 bases). Trimming pared 5 bases from V and 4 bases from J, leaving 11 bases between. The CDR3 totals 13 residues. Germline CDR1 reads SGHAT; CDR2 reads FQNNGV.

This chain connects TRBV7-2 to TRBJ1-4; no reliable D call. The CDR3 totals 15 residues. Trimming took off 3 bases at V and 0 bases at J, with 8 bases between the two ends. Germline-derived CDR1 and CDR2 are SGHTA and FQGNSA. This chain's CDR3 is CASSFNTATNEKLFF. The CDR3 nucleotides are TGTGCCAGCAGCTTCAACACTGCAACTAATGAAAAACTGTTTTTT.

This clone was observed a few times. V is TRBV6-5 and J is TRBJ1-2; D is undetermined. Germline lookup yields CDR1 MNHEY and CDR2 SVGAGI. V was pared by 3 bases and J by 2 bases, with 10 bases between. The CDR3 runs 14 residues. The DNA for the CDR3 is TGTGCCAGCAGTTATGGTACACCCAACTATGGCTACACCTTC. This translates into CASSYGTPNYGYTF.

This chain uses TRBV30 with TRBJ2-3; 9 bases are a match to TRBD2. After removal of 3 bases from V and 3 bases from J, the junction contained 4 bases not matched to a gene. This CDR3 contains 14 residues. From germline, CDR1 is GTSNPN and CDR2 SVGIG (reference sequence). CDR3 DNA sequence: TGTGCCTGGAGAACAGCGGGGGGTACAGATACGCAGTATTTT. Protein product: CAWRTAGGTDTQYF.

The rearrangement uses TRBV4-2 and TRBJ1-5; 8 bases map to TRBD1. V shed 1 base, J shed 3 bases, and the junction held 5 bases outside the gene matches. Germline lookup yields CDR1 LGHNA and CDR2 YNFKEQ. The CDR3 length is 16 residues. CDR3 protein: CASSQGTGSLNQPQHF. CDR3 sequence (DNA): TGTGCCAGCAGCCAAGGGACAGGGAGTCTCAATCAGCCCCAGCATTTT.

This clone was detected only once. The chain is built from TRBV5-6 and TRBJ2-1; 8 bases agree with TRBD2. The germline gives CDR1 SGHDT, CDR2 YYEEEE. This CDR3 has 16 residues. V lost 1 base and J lost 4; bases outside the gene matches: 7. CDR3 sequence (DNA): TGTGCCAGCAGCTTGTCGGGGGGGCCGGCTTACAATGAGCAGTTCTTC. Translation: CASSLSGGPAYNEQFF.

The V gene is TRBV5-4, the J gene TRBJ2-7, with a tentative D call TRBD1 (5 bases). CDR1 and CDR2 (germline): SGHNT, YYREEE (reference sequence). CDR3 length: 14 residues. V shed 4 bases and J shed 7 bases, with 18 bases lying between them. The DNA of the CDR3 is TGTGCCAGCAGCGGCCCGCAGGGATTCCAAGAGCAGTACTTC. This gives the protein CASSGPQGFQEQYF.

The chain uses TRBV6-5 and TRBJ2-1; TRBD2 matches 9 bases. In germline, CDR1 is MNHEY, CDR2 SVGAGI. This CDR3 is built from 16 residues. V lost 2 bases to trimming and J lost 2 bases; unmatched junction nucleotides: 4. CDR3 sequence (DNA): TGTGCCAGCAGTTACGGCGGCGGGGGGGCCTACAATGAGCAGTTCTTC. Amino acids: CASSYGGGGAYNEQFF.

This chain links TRBV6-1 with TRBJ2-3; possibly TRBD1 for D (8 bases). Germline values: CDR1 MNHNS, CDR2 SASEGT. V was pared by 5 bases and J by 5 bases, with 14 bases between. The CDR3 length is 14 residues. In DNA, the CDR3 is TGTGCCAGCAGTAAACAGGGGGGGAAAGATACGCAGTATTTT. Protein product: CASSKQGGKDTQYF.

The gene calls are TRBV14 and TRBJ1-6, with D maybe TRBD1 (6 bases). The germline V and J ends were trimmed by 2 bases and 10 bases, with 15 bases remaining between them. The germline gives CDR1 SGHDN, CDR2 FVKESK. This CDR3 comprises 15 residues. DNA for the CDR3: TGTGCCAGCAGCCAAAACGCAGGGGTAGGATCACCCCTCCACTTT. Its translation is CASSQNAGVGSPLHF.

A single count supports this clone. The chain carries TRBV5-6 and TRBJ1-1; TRBD1 might be the D (6 bases). Trimming stripped 0 bases from V and 4 bases from J, with 10 bases between. Germline lookup yields CDR1 SGHDT and CDR2 YYEEEE. The CDR3 extends over 14 amino acids. DNA of the CDR3: TGTGCCAGCAGCTTGGCAGGGGCAGGCACTGAAGCTTTCTTT. Its protein product is CASSLAGAGTEAFF.

This clone showed up just a few times. The CDR3 sequence: CASRLGGALEQFF. CDR3 bases: TGCGCCAGCAGACTCGGGGGGGCGTTGGAGCAGTTCTTC. The chain joins TRBV5-1 to TRBJ2-1, with TRBD2 matching over 8 bases. Trimming removed 5 bases from V and 10 bases from J; junction bases left unmatched: 8. CDR1 and CDR2 from the germline V gene are SGHRS and YFSETQ. The CDR3 length is 13 residues. Supplemented by reference TRBV5-1 and TRBJ2-1, the full variable domain reads KAGVTQTPRYLIKTRGQQVTLSCSPISGHRSVSWYQQTPGQGLQFLFEYFSETQRNKGNFPGRFSGRQFSNSRSEMNVSTLELGDSALYLCASRLGGALEQFFGPGTRLTVL.

The genes are TRBV4-2 and TRBJ1-4, with TRBD1 matching 7 bases. The length of the CDR3 is 14 residues. In germline, CDR1 is LGHNA, CDR2 YNFKEQ. J lost 5 bases, V lost 3 bases, and 3 bases had no gene match. CDR3 in amino acids: CASSQRGQNEKLFF. The CDR3 DNA sequence: TGTGCCAGCAGCCAGAGGGGACAGAATGAAAAACTGTTTTTT.

This rearrangement joins TRBV5-5 to TRBJ2-3; TRBD2 agrees at 11 bases. Germline CDR1 is SGHKS and CDR2 is YYEKEE (reference sequence). The CDR3 spans 18 residues. Germline trimming cut 1 base from V and 0 bases from J; bases unmatched to any gene: 7. CDR3 in DNA: TGTGCCAGCAGCTTGATTCTAGCGGGGGGTACAAGCACAGATACGCAGTATTTT. Amino acids: CASSLILAGGTSTDTQYF.

This clone turned up a few times. J is TRBJ1-6 and V is TRBV4-2; TRBD1 aligns across 7 bases. CDR1 and CDR2 (germline): LGHNA, YNFKEQ. The CDR3 has 16 amino acids. Trimming removed 3 bases from V and 5 bases from J; junction bases left unmatched: 7. As DNA, the CDR3 is TGTGCCAGCAGCCAGGGCGACAGGGTGAATAATTCACCCCTCCACTTT. Encoded protein: CASSQGDRVNNSPLHF.

The chain links TRBV7-2 to TRBJ1-5; D gene unclear. V was cut by 4 bases and J by 7 bases, with 8 bases left in between. The germline CDR1 and CDR2 sequences are SGHTA and FQGNSA. The CDR3 is 12 residues long. The CDR3 DNA follows: TGTGCCAGCAGCTACTACTCCCAGCCCCAGCATTTT. Translation gives CASSYYSQPQHF. The whole variable domain, filled in from reference TRBV7-2 and TRBJ1-5, reads GAGVSQSPSNKVTEKGKDVELRCDPISGHTALYWYRQSLGQGLEFLIYFQGNSAPDKSGLPSDRFSAERTGGSVSTLTIQRTQQEDSAVYLCASSYYSQPQHFGDGTRLSIL.

The V call is TRBV7-2, the J call TRBJ2-6, with D tentatively TRBD1 (6 bases). The CDR3 is 14 amino acids. The V end lost 6 bases, the J end lost 2 bases, and 8 bases lay between the germline ends. The germline gives CDR1 SGHTA, CDR2 FQGNSA. The CDR3 coding sequence is TGTGCCAGCAGTGACAGGACTGGGGCCAACGTCCTGACTTTC. Its protein product is CASSDRTGANVLTF.

This chain links TRBV5-4 with TRBJ1-5, with 10 nucleotides matching TRBD1. V lost 4 bases, J lost 9 bases, and 13 bases stayed unmatched. This CDR3 is built from 16 residues. Germline V gene data show CDR1 as SGHNT and CDR2 as YYREEE (reference sequence). CDR3 sequence: CASSIGTGDLRGPQHF. In DNA, the CDR3 is TGTGCCAGCAGCATCGGGACAGGGGACCTTAGGGGGCCCCAGCATTTT.